This T cell receptor beta chain was obtained from a study of post-analysis software for immune sequencing data. Background on the study: Recorded subtypes: relapsing-remitting, secondary progressive, progressive-relapsing; some patients unannotated.

The V and J ends lost 3 bases and 1 base, in that order; junction bases with no gene match: 2. The length of the CDR3 is 15 residues. The germline CDR1 and CDR2 sequences are MRHNA and SNTAGT. Study-level results: People with multiple sclerosis had a significantly lower normalized Chao1 diversity than controls did. Patients showed TRBV5-6, TRBV5-1 and TRBV20-1 among a few TRBV segments more frequent than in controls.

Concerning this clonotype: Its target is unknown.

The TCR beta cDNA libraries carried unique molecular identifiers. TCRdb re-derived calls from the PCR reads in MiXCR, one entry per CDR3 protein. The sample consists of 450,000 to 700,000 distinct CDR3 sequences, 44% of them appearing once. The V call is TRBV6-4, the J call TRBJ2-2; 7 positions agree with TRBD2. The sample was blood. The sequence was obtained from a girl aged 10 to 17 with multiple sclerosis. The CDR3, as DNA: TGTGCCAGCAGTGAGGTAGCGGGGAACACCGGGGAGCTGTTTTTT. Its protein is CASSEVAGNTGELFF.